Sequencing of this T cell receptor beta chain was carried out in a study of siplizumab effects on memory and regulatory T cells. CDR3 length: 15 residues. Germline values: CDR1 SGHAT, CDR2 FQDESV (reference sequence). The germline V and J ends were trimmed by 7 bases and 2 bases, with 16 bases remaining between them. Assays were performed on approximately 1.1 x 10^5 TCR templates per sample. The protocol was immunoSEQ multiplex PCR, while the TCRdb copy is restricted to in-frame clones and leaves out a portion. The repertoire holds roughly 100,000 clones, with about 96% as singletons. Sequencing of unstimulated naive, memory, effector memory and TEMRA subsets was performed in a few donor pairs.

V gene TRBV11-1 combines with J gene TRBJ2-3, with D uncertain. Sequences were obtained from naive CD4+ T cells sorted from blood. This TCR came from a human donor in good health. CDR3 sequence: CASTQAWRDTDTQYF. Written as DNA, the CDR3 is TGTGCCAGCACCCAAGCATGGAGAGACACAGATACGCAGTATTTT.